The 11 T cell receptor beta chains in this list originate from one sample, sequenced in a study of regulatory T cells in long-lasting Graves disease. Time point denoted: newly diagnosed GD, antithyroid drugs for less than 3 months. Construction of the TCR library relied on RNA isolated from PBMCs. In building TCR beta libraries, iRepertoire HTBI primers were used together with Arm-PCR of CDR3 regions. Using its own MiXCR run on the multiplex PCR reads, TCRdb lists one record per CDR3 protein. The repertoire holds under 700,000 distinct CDR3 sequences, with 16% as singletons. Another study also made use of these data, one on T cells in Graves' hyperthyroidism and ophthalmopathy.

Sequencing was performed on peripheral blood mononuclear cells (PBMCs), taken at new diagnosis, from a patient treated with antithyroid drugs. These receptors originate from a woman between 40 and 65 years old with Graves disease.

This clonotype occurred many times. This chain joins TRBV24-1 and TRBJ1-2; 9 bases agree with TRBD1. V was pared by 3 bases and J by 5 bases, with 3 bases of the junction left unmatched. The CDR3 length is 14 residues. Germline-derived CDR1 and CDR2 are KGHDR and SFDVKD. This CDR3 is CATSDGQGLYGYTF. As DNA, the CDR3 is TGTGCCACCAGTGATGGACAGGGGTTGTATGGCTACACCTTC.

This clonotype was observed a handful of times. This chain connects TRBV5-1 to TRBJ1-6, with TRBD1 matching over 7 bases. The ends lost 4 bases at V and 10 bases at J; junction bases unmatched: 8. The CDR3 loop spans 14 amino acids. Germline CDR1 SGHRS, CDR2 YFSETQ. The CDR3 coding sequence is TGCGCCAGCAGCCTCGGACAGGAGGTATCACCCCTCCACTTT. Protein sequence: CASSLGQEVSPLHF.

This clonotype was seen a handful of times. The V gene is TRBV20-1, the J gene TRBJ2-1; D gene ambiguous. CDR3 length: 13 residues. The V gene's germline CDR1 is DFQATT and CDR2 SNEGSKA (reference sequence). Deletions cut 3 bases from V and 0 bases from J, with 6 bases between. The CDR3 sequence is CSASDLSYNEQFF. The CDR3, as DNA: TGCAGTGCTAGTGATCTCTCCTACAATGAGCAGTTCTTC.

This clonotype occurred a few times. This sequence joins TRBV18 and TRBJ1-1; maybe TRBD1 (5 bases). The CDR3 covers 14 residues. The germline V gene encodes CDR1 KGHSH and CDR2 LQKENI. The V and J ends lost 4 bases and 4 bases respectively, with 13 bases between them. CDR3 loop: CASSQTVASTEAFF. The CDR3 region has the DNA TGTGCCAGCTCACAGACAGTGGCGAGCACTGAAGCTTTCTTT.

This clonotype was seen ten or more times. The chain combines TRBV20-1 with TRBJ1-6; no definite D call. This CDR3 has 12 amino acids. Between the trimmed V and J ends, which lost 6 bases and 7 bases, there was a span of 10 bases. Germline lookup yields CDR1 DFQATT and CDR2 SNEGSKA (reference sequence). The CDR3 nucleotides read TGCAGTGCCGGGGATAAGAATTCACCCCTCCACTTT. Residues: CSAGDKNSPLHF.

This clonotype was detected ten times or more. The V and J genes are TRBV3-1 and TRBJ2-1, with 10 bases aligning to TRBD1. The CDR3 is 15 amino acids. Germline CDR1 reads LGHDT; CDR2 reads YNNKEL (reference sequence). The ends lost 2 bases at V and 3 bases at J; junction bases unmatched: 1. The CDR3 sequence is CASSQWDRGYNEQFF. The CDR3 coding sequence is TGTGCCAGCAGCCAATGGGACAGGGGCTACAATGAGCAGTTCTTC.

In its sample, this clonotype was seen many times. The genes are TRBV3-1 and TRBJ2-1; 9 bases agree with TRBD1. The CDR3 spans 15 residues. Germline lookup yields CDR1 LGHDT and CDR2 YNNKEL (reference sequence). J lost 6 bases, V lost 4 bases, and 7 bases had no gene match. The CDR3 here is CASSLRDREGNEQFF. In DNA form, the CDR3 reads TGTGCCAGCAGCCTAAGGGACAGGGAAGGCAATGAGCAGTTCTTC.

This clonotype came up a few times. The chain is built from TRBV18 and TRBJ2-1, with a tentative D call TRBD2 (5 bases). The CDR3 spans 14 residues. The V gene's germline CDR1 is KGHSH and CDR2 LQKENI. Trimming left V 0 bases short and J 10 bases short, with 13 bases between. CDR3 nucleotide sequence: TGTGCCAGCTCACCACCGACTACTAGAAGCGAGCAGTTCTTC. This sequence encodes CASSPPTTRSEQFF.

This clonotype was observed a handful of times. The genes are TRBV6-1 and TRBJ2-3; D unclear. The V gene lost 0 bases and the J gene lost 6 bases, with 10 bases spanning the gap. This CDR3 spans 14 amino acids. CDR1 and CDR2 from the germline V gene are MNHNS and SASEGT. The CDR3 here is CASSEANRPDTQYF. The CDR3 nucleotides read TGTGCCAGCAGTGAAGCGAATAGACCCGATACGCAGTATTTT.

The sample holds many counts of this clonotype. The rearrangement joins TRBV18 to TRBJ1-3; 9 positions agree with TRBD1. The CDR3 loop spans 16 amino acids. Germline V gives CDR1 KGHSH, CDR2 LQKENI. Germline trimming cut 4 bases from V and 1 base from J; bases unmatched to any gene: 5. CDR3 loop: CASSLGQGRSGNTIYF. The CDR3 DNA is TGTGCCAGCTCACTCGGACAGGGGCGTTCTGGAAACACCATATATTTT.

This clonotype turned up a few times. The rearrangement links TRBV14 to TRBJ1-3; D is undetermined. The germline CDR1 and CDR2 sequences are SGHDN and FVKESK. This CDR3 comprises 17 residues. V lost 1 base, J lost 4 bases, and 17 bases lay in between. The chain's CDR3 is CASSQAYKGRAGNTIYF. The CDR3 DNA sequence: TGTGCCAGCAGCCAAGCCTATAAGGGTCGGGCCGGAAACACCATATATTTT. Full variable domain (missing parts from reference TRBV14 and TRBJ1-3): EAGVTQFPSHSVIEKGQTVTLRCDPISGHDNLYWYRRVMGKEIKFLLHFVKESKQDESGMPNNRFLAERTGGTYSTLKVQPAELEDSGVYFCASSQAYKGRAGNTIYFGEGSWLTVV.